This TCR beta chain was sequenced during a study of early T cells in non-severe SARS-CoV-2 infection. The CDR3 has 21 residues. CDR1 and CDR2 (germline): MNHEY, SVGAGI. With 6 bases clipped from V and 0 bases from J, the junction kept 17 bases outside the gene matches. The TCR library protocol attached unique molecular identifiers to the individual cDNA molecules. Each CDR3 protein gets one entry after TCRdb re-called the 5' RACE reads with MiXCR. The sample lists just under 65,000 distinct CDR3 sequences, about 6% occurring once. There are a few counts of this clonotype. The V and J genes are TRBV6-5 and TRBJ2-6; 10 nucleotides align to TRBD1. This receptor was identified in an adult who was a healthcare worker with PCR-confirmed SARS-CoV-2 infection or an uninfected control (not recorded which). The sequencing used whole blood, collected at baseline. This chain's CDR3 is CASSHLPNWGQGSSGANVLTF. For the CDR3, the DNA is TGTGCCAGCAGCCACCTACCCAATTGGGGACAGGGGAGCTCTGGGGCCAACGTCCTGACTTTC.